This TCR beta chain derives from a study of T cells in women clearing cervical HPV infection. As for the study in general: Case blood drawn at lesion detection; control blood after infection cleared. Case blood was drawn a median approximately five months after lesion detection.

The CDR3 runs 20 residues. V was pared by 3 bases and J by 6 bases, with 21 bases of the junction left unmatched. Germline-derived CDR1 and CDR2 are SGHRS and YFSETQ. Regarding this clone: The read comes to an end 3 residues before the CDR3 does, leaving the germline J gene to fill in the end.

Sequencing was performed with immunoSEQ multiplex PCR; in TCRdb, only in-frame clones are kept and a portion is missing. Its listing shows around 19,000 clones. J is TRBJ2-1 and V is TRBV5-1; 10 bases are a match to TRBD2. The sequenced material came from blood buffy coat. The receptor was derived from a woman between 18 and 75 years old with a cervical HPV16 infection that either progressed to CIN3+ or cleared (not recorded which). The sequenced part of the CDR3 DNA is TGCGCCAGCAGCTCAAACCCAATTTCTAGCGGGGGTCCTTCAGGCAATGAG. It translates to CASSSNPISSGGPSGNE. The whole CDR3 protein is CASSSNPISSGGPSGNEQFF.